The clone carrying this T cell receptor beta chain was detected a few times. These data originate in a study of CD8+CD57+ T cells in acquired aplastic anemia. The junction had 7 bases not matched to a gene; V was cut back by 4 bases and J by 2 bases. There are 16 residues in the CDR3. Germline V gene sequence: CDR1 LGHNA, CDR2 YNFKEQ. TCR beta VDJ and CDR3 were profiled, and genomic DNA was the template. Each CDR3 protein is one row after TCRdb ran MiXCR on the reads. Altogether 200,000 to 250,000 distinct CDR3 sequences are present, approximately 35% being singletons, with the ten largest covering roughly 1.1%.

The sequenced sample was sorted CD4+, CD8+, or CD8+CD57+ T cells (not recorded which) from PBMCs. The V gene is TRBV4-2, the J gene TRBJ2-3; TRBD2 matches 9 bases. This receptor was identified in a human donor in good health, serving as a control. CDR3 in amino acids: CASSLPLAGATDTQYF. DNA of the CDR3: TGTGCCAGCAGCCTACCGTTAGCGGGGGCCACAGATACGCAGTATTTT.